The 27 T cell receptor beta chains presented below share a single source sample, sequenced in a study of immune cell composition in non-small cell lung cancer. Produced via immunoSEQ multiplex PCR; TCRdb's table is partial and in-frame only. The repertoire holds around 5,000 clones, over 75% seen once, with approximately 5% in the top ten. Normal lung sampling was at least 3 cm from the tumour, as distant as possible. Sequenced sample: non-adjacent lung tissue. These receptors all come from a human donor with non-small cell lung cancer. Some clones in this sample may be carry-over from other donors' samples.

The rearrangement joins TRBV2 to TRBJ2-7; 15 nucleotides line up with TRBD2. Trimming cost V 4 bases and J 7 bases; bases outside gene matches: 5. In germline, CDR1 is SNHLY, CDR2 FYNNEI. The CDR3 extends over 15 amino acids. CDR3 loop: CASSGTSGRVGEQYF. CDR3 DNA sequence: TGTGCCAGCAGTGGGACTAGCGGGAGGGTAGGGGAGCAGTACTTC.

This sequence joins TRBV10-1 and TRBJ2-5; no definite D call. Between the trimmed V and J ends, which lost 0 bases and 1 base, there was a span of 6 bases. Per the germline V gene, CDR1 is WNHNN and CDR2 is SYGVQD (reference sequence). The CDR3 is 14 residues long. The CDR3 coding sequence is TGCGCCAGCAGTGAGTCGCCAGTCCAAGAGACCCAGTACTTC. This translates into CASSESPVQETQYF.

V gene TRBV6-1 combines with J gene TRBJ2-7; weak D call: TRBD1 (6 bases). Germline lookup yields CDR1 MNHNS and CDR2 SASEGT. Trimming left V 8 bases short and J 2 bases short, with 19 bases between. This CDR3 spans 15 amino acids. The CDR3, as DNA: TGTGCCAGCCGTGTGTCCGGGACATACGCCTACGAGCAGTACTTC. Its translation: CASRVSGTYAYEQYF.

The V call is TRBV5-5, the J call TRBJ2-3; 8 bases are shared with TRBD2. The CDR3 extends over 17 amino acids. From germline, CDR1 is SGHKS and CDR2 YYEKEE (reference sequence). Trimming took 3 bases from V and 2 from J; bases not matched to a gene: 11. CDR3: CASSSRGSGNPTDTQYF. The CDR3, as DNA: TGTGCCAGCAGCTCGCGGGGTAGCGGGAACCCCACAGATACGCAGTATTTT.

The V and J genes are TRBV5-6 and TRBJ1-6, with D possibly matching TRBD1 (5 bases). This CDR3 has 18 residues. V dropped 4 bases and J dropped 7 bases, with 24 bases sitting between them. Germline CDR1 reads SGHDT; CDR2 reads YYEEEE. CDR3: CASSPLGRGSVSNSPLHF. CDR3 sequence (DNA): TGTGCCAGCAGCCCCCTGGGGCGCGGTTCAGTCTCGAATTCACCCCTCCACTTT. Variable domain in full (rest from reference TRBV5-6 and TRBJ1-6): DAGVTQSPTHLIKTRGQQVTLRCSPKSGHDTVSWYQQALGQGPQFIFQYYEEEERQRGNFPDRFSGHQFPNYSSELNVNALLLGDSALYLCASSPLGRGSVSNSPLHFGNGTRLTVT.

The chain links TRBV7-3 to TRBJ1-2, with D possibly TRBD1 on 6 matching bases. V gave up 5 bases and J gave up 8 bases, with 15 bases separating them. Germline V CDR1 and CDR2: SGHTA, FQGTGA. The CDR3 runs to 13 residues. The CDR3 protein is CASSEATGSGYTF. CDR3 DNA: TGTGCCAGCAGCGAAGCTACAGGGAGCGGCTACACCTTC.

The chain uses TRBV6-1 and TRBJ2-5, with TRBD2 as a possible D gene (6 bases). Germline CDR1 and CDR2: MNHNS and SASEGT. V lost 4 bases to trimming and J lost 5 bases, with 14 bases between them. This CDR3 comprises 14 residues. The CDR3 DNA follows: TGTGCCAGCAGTGGCGGGACGGAGAGGGAGACCCAGTACTTC. It translates to CASSGGTERETQYF.

V and J are TRBV10-3 and TRBJ2-1; 9 nucleotides line up with TRBD2. The CDR3 is 13 residues long. The V gene's germline CDR1 is ENHRY and CDR2 SYGVKD. V dropped 10 bases and J dropped 5; count of bases not matched to a gene: 6. The CDR3, as DNA: TGTGCCACCCGACTAGCGGAAAACAATGAGCAGTTCTTC. Amino acid sequence: CATRLAENNEQFF.

The chain combines TRBV2 with TRBJ1-1; D is undetermined. Germline V gene sequence: CDR1 SNHLY, CDR2 FYNNEI. V lost 8 bases, J lost 4 bases, and 8 bases lay in between. This CDR3 spans 11 amino acids. The CDR3 here is CASRRGTEAFF. The CDR3 DNA reads as TGTGCCAGCCGCCGGGGCACTGAAGCTTTCTTT.

This clone turned up a few times. The rearrangement links TRBV27 to TRBJ2-7, with 12 bases matching TRBD2. This CDR3 has 15 residues. Germline values: CDR1 MNHEY, CDR2 SMNVEV (reference sequence). With V trimmed by 6 bases and J by 5 bases, 8 bases remained unmatched. The CDR3 reads CASRALAGGQDEQYF. Written as DNA, the CDR3 is TGTGCCAGCAGGGCGCTAGCGGGAGGGCAGGACGAGCAGTACTTC.

The rearrangement joins TRBV5-1 to TRBJ1-4; 7 bases align to TRBD1. The germline CDR1 and CDR2 sequences are SGHRS and YFSETQ. CDR3 length: 15 residues. Trimming took 0 bases from V and 6 from J; bases not matched to a gene: 5. The CDR3 region has the DNA TGCGCCAGCAGCTTGGAGGGACAGTCTCATGAAAAACTGTTTTTT. It is translated as CASSLEGQSHEKLFF.

This clone is a singleton in its sample. The chain joins TRBV7-8 to TRBJ1-6; 8 bases align to TRBD1. V was pared by 5 bases and J by 3 bases, with 9 bases of the junction left unmatched. Germline V lookup: CDR1 SGHVS, CDR2 FQNEAQ. The CDR3 loop spans 17 amino acids. CDR3 DNA: TGTGCCAGCAGCATGGAGACAGGGGAGAACTATAATTCACCCCTCCACTTT. This codes for CASSMETGENYNSPLHF. Full variable domain (remainder filled in from reference TRBV7-8 and TRBJ1-6): GAGVSQSPRYKVAKRGQDVALRCDPISGHVSLFWYQQALGQGPEFLTYFQNEAQLDKSGLPSDRFFAERPEGSVSTLKIQRTQQEDSAVYLCASSMETGENYNSPLHFGNGTRLTVT.

The chain employs TRBV28 and TRBJ1-2; D is perhaps TRBD1 (6 bases). In germline, CDR1 is MDHEN, CDR2 SYDVKM. This CDR3 has 17 amino acids. V dropped 7 bases and J dropped 0 bases, with 21 bases sitting between them. CDR3 region: CASKAGTPSRANYGYTF. The CDR3 nucleotides read TGTGCCAGCAAAGCCGGGACACCAAGTCGGGCTAACTATGGCTACACCTTC.

This clone appeared once. The chain employs TRBV28 and TRBJ1-1, with 7 bases lining up with TRBD1. This CDR3 has 14 amino acids. Germline-derived CDR1 and CDR2 are MDHEN and SYDVKM. V trimming: 10 bases; J trimming: 4 bases; junction bases outside the gene matches: 12. The DNA of the CDR3 is TGTGCCACCATCAGGGGGTTTATAGGCACTGAAGCTTTCTTT. Its translation: CATIRGFIGTEAFF.

V usage is TRBV10-3 and J usage is TRBJ1-1; D gene unclear. This CDR3 is built from 13 residues. V was trimmed by 2 bases and J by 4 bases, leaving 8 bases between them. Germline V lookup: CDR1 ENHRY, CDR2 SYGVKD. This CDR3 is CAISEESFTEAFF. CDR3 in DNA: TGTGCCATCAGTGAGGAGTCCTTCACTGAAGCTTTCTTT.

The chain carries TRBV5-5 and TRBJ1-1, with 8 nucleotides matching TRBD1. The CDR3 consists of 15 residues. Looked up from germline, CDR1 is SGHKS and CDR2 is YYEKEE (reference sequence). Trimming removed 1 base from V and 5 bases from J; junction bases left unmatched: 7. The CDR3 is CASSLSGGAGTEAFF. CDR3 coding DNA: TGTGCCAGCAGCTTGTCAGGGGGCGCAGGTACTGAAGCTTTCTTT.

V and J are TRBV6-6 and TRBJ1-2; no firm D call. The CDR3 covers 15 residues. Per the germline V gene, CDR1 is MNHNY and CDR2 is SVGAGI (reference sequence). V lost 0 bases and J 4 bases, leaving 12 bases between the germline ends. Here the CDR3 reads CASSYSSSTGYGYTF. The DNA of the CDR3 is TGTGCCAGCAGTTACTCGAGTAGTACCGGCTATGGCTACACCTTC.

Remarks on this clone: The final CDR3 position lacks the conserved phenylalanine or tryptophan, pointing to a likely read error. The limits of the CDR3 on the DNA are not certain, so only TCRdb's listed CDR3 is given. The chain carries TRBV29-1 and TRBJ2-4; the D call in the table, TRBD2, was not verified against the DNA. The CDR3 is 13 amino acids in total, end residues counted. Germline V gene lookup returns CDR1 SQVTM and CDR2 ANQGSEA. The CDR3 spells CSVEGRDLGLALV.

The sample holds a few counts of this clone. V and J are TRBV6-6 and TRBJ2-7; possibly TRBD1 for D (5 bases). This CDR3 has 14 amino acids. The ends were cut back, 7 bases at V and 1 base at J, with 14 bases in the middle. Per germline, CDR1 MNHNY and CDR2 SVGAGI (reference sequence). This CDR3 reads CASIGQGRSYEQYF. CDR3 in DNA: TGTGCCAGCATTGGGCAGGGTAGGTCCTACGAGCAGTACTTC.

This chain connects TRBV7-2 to TRBJ2-6; 11 positions agree with TRBD2. CDR1 and CDR2 (germline): SGHTA, FQGNSA. J lost 1 base, V lost 4 bases, and 3 bases had no gene match. The CDR3 is 17 residues long. The CDR3 is CASSSTSGSSGANVLTF. CDR3 nucleotide sequence: TGTGCCAGCAGCTCAACTAGCGGGAGTTCTGGGGCCAACGTCCTGACTTTC.

V is TRBV19 and J is TRBJ1-2; 7 bases are shared with TRBD1. The CDR3 runs to 13 residues. Germline lookup yields CDR1 LNHDA and CDR2 SQIVND (reference sequence). The J segment lost 3 bases and the V segment lost 7 bases, leaving 5 bases of the junction unmatched. CDR3 in DNA: TGTGCCAGTAATACAGGGGCGTACTATGGCTACACCTTC. Protein: CASNTGAYYGYTF.

The chain joins TRBV2 to TRBJ2-3; D remains unclear. The V gene lost 5 bases and the J gene lost 5 bases, with 14 bases spanning the gap. The CDR3 is 14 amino acids. Germline V gene sequence: CDR1 SNHLY, CDR2 FYNNEI. The CDR3 sequence is CASSLNGFGDTQYF. CDR3 in DNA: TGTGCCAGCAGTCTGAACGGGTTCGGAGATACGCAGTATTTT.

The V gene is TRBV5-6, the J gene TRBJ2-5; 9 bases map to TRBD2. Per the germline V gene, CDR1 is SGHDT and CDR2 is YYEEEE. The J segment lost 2 bases and the V segment lost 5 bases, leaving 7 bases of the junction unmatched. The CDR3 runs to 15 residues. As DNA, the CDR3 is TGTGCCAGCAGACCTAGCGGGGCGCCACAAGAGACCCAGTACTTC. It specifies CASRPSGAPQETQYF. The whole variable domain, remainder taken from reference TRBV5-6 and TRBJ2-5, is DAGVTQSPTHLIKTRGQQVTLRCSPKSGHDTVSWYQQALGQGPQFIFQYYEEEERQRGNFPDRFSGHQFPNYSSELNVNALLLGDSALYLCASRPSGAPQETQYFGPGTRLLVL.

This chain connects TRBV28 to TRBJ2-2; D not certain. The CDR3 contains 18 residues. Trimming pared 1 base from V and 5 bases from J, leaving 20 bases between. Looked up from germline, CDR1 is MDHEN and CDR2 is SYDVKM. CDR3 sequence: CASSLLFPRRKNTGELFF. The CDR3 nucleotides are TGTGCCAGCAGTTTATTGTTTCCTAGACGGAAAAATACCGGGGAGCTGTTTTTT.

The table lists this clone with a count of one. The rearrangement joins TRBV19 to TRBJ1-1; 9 bases are a match to TRBD1. V lost 5 bases and J lost 4; bases outside the gene matches: 23. CDR3 length: 20 amino acids. Germline CDR1 is LNHDA and CDR2 is SQIVND (reference sequence). The CDR3 nucleotides read TGTGCCAGTAGTTTCTTCCCCTCCGGGACAGGGAGGTGGCGGAGCACTGAAGCTTTCTTT. As protein: CASSFFPSGTGRWRSTEAFF.

The chain recombines TRBV15 with TRBJ1-2; maybe TRBD1 (6 bases). Germline V gives CDR1 LNHNV, CDR2 YYDKDF (reference sequence). The CDR3 totals 15 residues. V gave up 2 bases and J gave up 6 bases, with 16 bases separating them. The CDR3 loop is CATSRPARQADGYTF. The CDR3 DNA follows: TGTGCCACCAGCAGACCCGCCCGACAGGCCGATGGCTACACCTTC. The full variable domain, rest sourced from reference TRBV15 and TRBJ1-2, is DAMVIQNPRYQVTQFGKPVTLSCSQTLNHNVMYWYQQKSSQAPKLLFHYYDKDFNNEADTPDNFQSRRPNTSFCFLDIRSPGLGDTAMYLCATSRPARQADGYTFGSGTRLTVV.

The chain joins TRBV7-6 to TRBJ1-1; the match to TRBD1 covers 9 bases. Germline CDR1 is SGHVS and CDR2 is FNYEAQ. V lost 5 bases and J lost 4; bases outside the gene matches: 8. CDR3 length: 15 residues. CDR3 in amino acids: CASSNPDRGITEAFF. The CDR3 DNA reads TGTGCCAGCAGCAATCCGGACAGGGGAATCACTGAAGCTTTCTTT.